What follows are 26 T cell receptor beta chains derived from one specimen sequenced in a study of cytomegalovirus exposure and HLA in healthy donors. Sequencing was performed with immunoSEQ multiplex PCR; in TCRdb, only in-frame clones are kept and a portion is missing. Among tens of thousands of clones listed, around 92% were seen once. The specimen was PBMCs. These receptors came from a woman between 18 and 29 years old in good health and CMV-seronegative.

This chain uses TRBV30 with TRBJ1-2; D is possibly TRBD1 (5 bases). The CDR3 contains 13 residues. Trimming took 1 base from V and 2 from J, leaving 8 bases between them. Germline CDR1 reads GTSNPN; CDR2 reads SVGIG (reference sequence). In nucleotides, the CDR3 is TGTGCCTGGAGTGGGACACTGAACTATGGCTACACCTTC. Its protein is CAWSGTLNYGYTF.

This chain joins TRBV19 and TRBJ1-1; D not certain. The V gene's germline CDR1 is LNHDA and CDR2 SQIVND (reference sequence). CDR3 length equals 15 residues. Trimming took 3 bases from V and 0 from J, leaving 11 bases between them. CDR3 DNA sequence: TGTGCCAGTAGTATGGGGTCGGGGATGAACACTGAAGCTTTCTTT. Amino acid sequence: CASSMGSGMNTEAFF.

The chain carries TRBV19 and TRBJ2-2; 11 bases line up with TRBD2. V shed 2 bases and J 4 bases; nucleotides not matched to a gene: 6. The germline V gene has CDR1 LNHDA and CDR2 SQIVND (reference sequence). The CDR3 has 17 residues. CDR3 sequence (DNA): TGTGCCAGTAGTATAATAGCGGGAGGGCCGGTCACCGGGGAGCTGTTTTTT. Residues: CASSIIAGGPVTGELFF. The full variable domain, in which reference TRBV19 and TRBJ2-2 provide the parts outside the CDR3, is DGGITQSPKYLFRKEGQNVTLSCEQNLNHDAMYWYRQDPGQGLRLIYYSQIVNDFQKGDIAEGYSVSREKKESFPLTVTSAQKNPTAFYLCASSIIAGGPVTGELFFGEGSRLTVL.

V is TRBV6-4 and J is TRBJ2-1, with TRBD2 matching over 9 bases. J gave up 10 bases and V 0 bases, and 1 base lay outside the gene matches. CDR3 length: 13 amino acids. Germline V lookup: CDR1 MRHNA, CDR2 SNTAGT. The CDR3 spells CASSDSSGREQFF. In DNA, the CDR3 is TGTGCCAGCAGTGACTCGAGCGGGAGGGAGCAGTTCTTC.

The chain links TRBV7-9 to TRBJ2-7, with D unresolved. The germline CDR1 and CDR2 sequences are SEHNR and FQNEAQ (reference sequence). The CDR3 length is 12 residues. V gave up 5 bases and J gave up 0 bases, with 5 bases separating them. The CDR3 DNA follows: TGTGCCAGCAGCAAGAGCTCCTACGAGCAGTACTTC. It yields the protein CASSKSSYEQYF.

The chain recombines TRBV27 with TRBJ1-1; 9 bases line up with TRBD1. The CDR3 totals 15 residues. Looked up from germline, CDR1 is MNHEY and CDR2 is SMNVEV (reference sequence). J was trimmed by 1 base and V by 5 bases; bases with no gene match: 5. This chain's CDR3 is CASSKGTGWNTEAFF. CDR3 bases: TGTGCCAGCAGTAAGGGGACAGGGTGGAACACTGAAGCTTTCTTT.

The chain joins TRBV4-2 to TRBJ2-4, with 11 bases that match TRBD1. Trimming cost V 8 bases and J 7 bases; bases outside gene matches: 10. Per germline, CDR1 LGHNA and CDR2 YNFKEQ. The CDR3 loop spans 15 amino acids. CDR3 in DNA: TGTGCCAGCGGGCCGGACAGGGGGCAAGGGAACATTCAGTACTTC. This codes for CASGPDRGQGNIQYF.

V is TRBV30 and J is TRBJ2-5; TRBD1 aligns across 7 bases. Germline lookup yields CDR1 GTSNPN and CDR2 SVGIG (reference sequence). V lost 5 bases to trimming and J lost 5 bases; unmatched junction nucleotides: 20. The CDR3 covers 17 residues. The CDR3 protein is CAWRRDGDSTRRETQYF. As DNA, the CDR3 is TGTGCCTGGCGCCGAGACGGGGACAGCACACGTCGGGAGACCCAGTACTTC.

J is TRBJ1-5 and V is TRBV6-1; tentatively, D is TRBD1 (5 bases). The CDR3 extends over 14 amino acids. V gave up 4 bases and J gave up 7 bases, with 14 bases separating them. Germline CDR1 MNHNS, CDR2 SASEGT. The CDR3 region has the DNA TGTGCCAGCAGTGGACTGGGGGGTGCCCAGCCCCAGCATTTT. Translating it yields CASSGLGGAQPQHF.

This clone occurred once. The rearrangement uses TRBV18 and TRBJ1-1; TRBD1 matches at 8 bases. The CDR3 has 14 amino acids. V trimming: 4 bases; J trimming: 0 bases; junction bases outside the gene matches: 1. Germline lookup yields CDR1 KGHSH and CDR2 LQKENI. CDR3 sequence (DNA): TGTGCCAGCTCACTGGGACAGGTGAACACTGAAGCTTTCTTT. Residues: CASSLGQVNTEAFF.

The chain carries TRBV29-1 and TRBJ1-3; 10 nucleotides align to TRBD1. After removal of 1 base from V and 2 bases from J, the junction contained 8 bases not matched to a gene. CDR3 length equals 17 residues. Germline CDR1 is SQVTM and CDR2 is ANQGSEA. CDR3 sequence reads: CSVEVATGTGAGNTIYF. The CDR3 nucleotides read TGCAGCGTTGAAGTGGCAACCGGGACAGGGGCTGGAAACACCATATATTTT.

The chain carries TRBV4-1 and TRBJ2-2; the match to TRBD1 covers 8 bases. V shed 3 bases and J 6 bases; nucleotides not matched to a gene: 3. The CDR3 has 14 amino acids. Germline CDR1 and CDR2: MGHRA and YSYEKL. This CDR3 is CASSHEQGAGELFF. In DNA form, the CDR3 reads TGCGCCAGCAGCCATGAACAGGGGGCCGGGGAGCTGTTTTTT.

The J gene is TRBJ2-7, the V gene TRBV5-4, with 10 positions matching TRBD1. CDR3 size: 14 residues. Germline V gene data show CDR1 as SGHNT and CDR2 as YYREEE (reference sequence). The ends lost 0 bases at V and 3 bases at J; junction bases unmatched: 0. CDR3 nucleotides: TGTGCCAGCAGCTTGGGGGACAGGGGCTACGAGCAGTACTTC. Its translation is CASSLGDRGYEQYF.

The chain has TRBV10-2 and TRBJ2-5; D gene uncertain. In germline, CDR1 is WSHSY, CDR2 SAAADI. This CDR3 has 12 amino acids. V lost 10 bases and J lost 5, with 14 bases in between. The CDR3 DNA sequence: TGCGCCACCGCCAGCGTATCCGAGACCCAGTACTTC. Translated: CATASVSETQYF.

J is TRBJ1-1 and V is TRBV2, with TRBD1 matching 12 bases. After removal of 9 bases from V and 6 bases from J, the junction contained 5 bases not matched to a gene. This CDR3 is built from 13 residues. Per the germline V gene, CDR1 is SNHLY and CDR2 is FYNNEI. The CDR3 sequence: CARGGQGASEAFF. CDR3 DNA sequence: TGTGCCAGAGGGGGACAGGGGGCCTCTGAAGCTTTCTTT.

This clone was detected once. The gene calls are TRBV29-1 and TRBJ2-3; 10 bases match TRBD2. CDR3 size: 15 residues. Germline-derived CDR1 and CDR2 are SQVTM and ANQGSEA. V lost 5 bases, J lost 3 bases, and 8 bases stayed unmatched. The CDR3, as DNA: TGCAGCGTTCGGTCCCTAGCGGGAGAAACAGATACGCAGTATTTT. Translating it yields CSVRSLAGETDTQYF.

Only one count was recorded for this clone. This CDR3 is CAWLTGSPYNEQFF. The CDR3 DNA reads TGTGCCTGGCTGACAGGGAGTCCCTACAATGAGCAGTTCTTC. The chain has TRBV30 and TRBJ2-1; 7 bases agree with TRBD1. Germline V gives CDR1 GTSNPN, CDR2 SVGIG (reference sequence). The length of the CDR3 is 14 residues. Trimming removed 5 bases from V and 2 bases from J; junction bases left unmatched: 6.

V usage is TRBV29-1 and J usage is TRBJ2-5; D is possibly TRBD2 (6 bases). Germline CDR1 is SQVTM and CDR2 is ANQGSEA. The CDR3 totals 14 residues. Deletions cut 7 bases from V and 4 bases from J, with 19 bases between. CDR3 nucleotide sequence: TGCAGCGCCCCGGGGAGTACGGGAGTAGAGACCCAGTACTTC. It yields the protein CSAPGSTGVETQYF.

This clone was found once. The V call is TRBV5-1, the J call TRBJ2-1; 11 nucleotides align to TRBD1. This CDR3 region has 17 residues. Trimming at V came to 0 bases and at J to 9 bases, leaving 11 bases not matched to a gene. Germline V gives CDR1 SGHRS, CDR2 YFSETQ. This chain's CDR3 is CASSLATGQGASGEQFF. The CDR3 DNA reads TGCGCCAGCAGCTTGGCCACAGGACAGGGGGCTTCTGGTGAGCAGTTCTTC.

To note about this clone: Other nucleotide sequences from this sample produce the same CDR3. The CDR3 loop reads CASTDPRGTEAFF. The DNA of the CDR3 is TGTGCCAGCACCGACCCACGGGGGACTGAAGCTTTCTTT. This chain links TRBV6-5 with TRBJ1-1; possible D gene TRBD1, 5 bases. Germline V gives CDR1 MNHEY, CDR2 SVGAGI. The CDR3 is 13 residues long. Trimming pared 7 bases from V and 5 bases from J, leaving 14 bases between.

The count of this clone is one. The CDR3 protein is CASSALRGRGEQFF. The CDR3 DNA reads TGTGCCAGCAGCGCACTCAGGGGGCGAGGTGAGCAGTTCTTC. The chain joins TRBV7-8 to TRBJ2-1; TRBD1 matches 8 bases. In germline, CDR1 is SGHVS, CDR2 FQNEAQ. This CDR3 is built from 14 residues. The ends lost 5 bases at V and 9 bases at J; junction bases unmatched: 9.

This clone was observed once. The chain recombines TRBV28 with TRBJ2-1; 12 bases agree with TRBD2. The V and J ends lost 3 bases and 10 bases, in that order; junction bases with no gene match: 7. The CDR3 contains 15 residues. CDR1 MDHEN and CDR2 SYDVKM come from the germline V gene. CDR3 protein: CASSFPSGGAEEQFF. Written as DNA, the CDR3 is TGTGCCAGCAGTTTTCCTAGCGGGGGGGCTGAGGAGCAGTTCTTC.

The chain has TRBV7-9 and TRBJ2-1, with a tentative D call TRBD1 (6 bases). With 6 bases removed from V and 5 bases from J, the gap between germline ends came to 26 bases. CDR1 and CDR2 (germline): SEHNR, FQNEAQ (reference sequence). The CDR3 runs to 18 residues. The CDR3 DNA is TGTGCCAGCAGACCAACCTACACCCTGAGACAGGTGAACAATGAGCAGTTCTTC. This gives the protein CASRPTYTLRQVNNEQFF.

The CDR3 region is CASSPTGGGSTDTQYF. The CDR3 DNA is TGTGCCAGCTCACCAACGGGAGGAGGGAGCACAGATACGCAGTATTTT. The chain recombines TRBV18 with TRBJ2-3; 7 bases map to TRBD2. Trimming at V came to 2 bases and at J to 0 bases, leaving 5 bases not matched to a gene. Per germline, CDR1 KGHSH and CDR2 LQKENI. The CDR3 totals 16 residues.

V usage is TRBV30 and J usage is TRBJ1-2, with 8 bases aligning to TRBD1. CDR1 is GTSNPN and CDR2 is SVGIG in the germline V gene (reference sequence). Trimming removed 1 base from V and 6 bases from J; junction bases left unmatched: 7. The CDR3 is made up of 14 amino acids. The CDR3 is CAWSGGQGANGYTF. The CDR3 DNA reads as TGTGCCTGGAGTGGGGGGCAGGGGGCTAATGGCTACACCTTC. Complete variable domain (other parts from reference TRBV30 and TRBJ1-2): SQTIHQWPATLVQPVGSPLSLECTVEGTSNPNLYWYRQAAGRGLQLLFYSVGIGQISSEVPQNLSASRPQDRQFILSSKKLLLSDSGFYLCAWSGGQGANGYTFGSGTRLTVV.

The V gene is TRBV5-1, the J gene TRBJ1-1; perhaps TRBD1 as D (5 bases). The CDR3 is 15 residues long. Trimming stripped 0 bases from V and 2 bases from J, with 11 bases between. The germline V gene encodes CDR1 SGHRS and CDR2 YFSETQ. CDR3 region: CASSLAGGVNTEAFF. Here the CDR3 DNA reads TGCGCCAGCAGCTTGGCCGGGGGGGTAAACACTGAAGCTTTCTTT.